A selection of T cell receptor beta chains follows, all from one sample in a study of blood T cell repertoires in COVID-19. Some clones are missing from TCRdb's copy, which holds only in-frame ones; the method was immunoSEQ multiplex PCR. Among about 68,000 clones listed, 84% were seen once. Sequenced sample: peripheral blood. The receptors derive from a man in his fifties with active COVID-19. Each CDR3 is given with its conserved first and last residue. D genes are given only for firm matches. Clone sizes are given selectively: once, few, many, or a class where the clone is expanded.

TRBJ2-3 TRBV9 - - TGTGCCAGCAGCGTGACAGGCAGCACAGATACGCAGTATTTT CASSVTGSTDTQYF
TRBJ1-5 TRBV4-2 - - TGTGCCAGCAGCCCCCAGGGGAATAGCAATCAGCCCCAGCATTTT CASSPQGNSNQPQHF
TRBJ2-2 TRBV6-2/TRBV6-3 - - TGTGCCAGCAGTTACGTCTCTCCCGCGAACACCGGGGAGCTGTTTTTT CASSYVSPANTGELFF
TRBJ2-5 TRBV11-2 - - TGTGCCAGCAGTCCCCTGAGGGCCCAAGAGACCCAGTACTTC CASSPLRAQETQYF
TRBJ2-3 TRBV5-1 - - TGCGCCAGCAGAAGCGCGGGGCGCACAGATACGCAGTATTTT CASRSAGRTDTQYF
TRBJ2-7 TRBV5-1 TRBD1 - TGCGCCAGCAGCACTGGGACAGTCGGCTCCTACGAGCAGTACTTC CASSTGTVGSYEQYF
TRBJ1-4 TRBV5-4 - - TGTGCCAGCACCCATCTGGGAGTCATGGGGACTAATGAAAAACTGTTTTTT CASTHLGVMGTNEKLFF
TRBJ2-1 TRBV10-3 - once TGTGCCATCAAACCAGGAACCGGGACATTCCCTTACAATGAGCAGTTCTTC CAIKPGTGTFPYNEQFF
TRBJ1-3 TRBV11-2 - - TGTGCCAGCAGGCGAGGCCCCTTGGAAAACACCATATATTTT CASRRGPLENTIYF
TRBJ1-1 TRBV5-6 - - TGTGCCAGCAGCTTCGGGAACGGGGACACTGAAGCTTTCTTT CASSFGNGDTEAFF
TRBJ2-7 TRBV1 - - TGCACCAGCAGCCAAGAAGGCGGGAGACGTTCCTACGAGCAGTACTTC CTSSQEGGRRSYEQYF
TRBJ1-4 TRBV27 - once TGTGCCAGCAGTCTAAATTATGGGCTAGCCGTTGAAAAACTGTTTTTT CASSLNYGLAVEKLFF
TRBJ1-1 TRBV3-1/TRBV3-2 - - TGTGCCAGCAGCCAACAGACAGCGAACACTGAAGCTTTCTTT CASSQQTANTEAFF
TRBJ2-7 TRBV7-9 - few TGTGCCAGCAGCTTGTTGCTCGAGTTGAAAGATTACGAGCAGTACTTC CASSLLLELKDYEQYF
TRBJ2-2 TRBV27 - - TGTGCCCCGACTAGGGATAGCGGCGAGAACACCGGGGAGCTGTTTTTT CAPTRDSGENTGELFF
TRBJ1-3 TRBV14 - - TGTGCCAGCAGCCAAGATCGGCAGGGGATCTCTGGAAACACCATATATTTT CASSQDRQGISGNTIYF
TRBJ1-1 TRBV18 - - TGTGCCAGCTCACTTGTCGGGGGCACTGAAGCTTTCTTT CASSLVGGTEAFF
TRBJ2-5 TRBV27 TRBD1 - TGTGCCAGCAGTTTACGGGGACAGGGGCGGGAGACCCAGTACTTC CASSLRGQGRETQYF
TRBJ2-3 TRBV15 TRBD1 - TGTGCCACCAGCGACGGTGGACAGGGGAGGGCAGATACGCAGTATTTT CATSDGGQGRADTQYF
TRBJ1-2 TRBV5-1 - - TGCGCCAGCAGCTTCGATGCAGGGCGAAGAGGCTACACCTTC CASSFDAGRRGYTF
TRBJ2-4 TRBV7-2 TRBD2 - TGTGCCAGCAGCACCGACGGGACTAGCTTTTACATTCAGTACTTC CASSTDGTSFYIQYF
TRBJ2-1 TRBV7-9 - - TGTGCCAGCAGCCTGTCGGTGAGTGAGCAGTTCTTC CASSLSVSEQFF
TRBJ1-2 TRBV4-2 - once TGTGCCAGCAGCCAAGGACTCACGGGGGTCTATGGCTACACCTTC CASSQGLTGVYGYTF
TRBJ2-3 TRBV19 - - TGTGCCAGTAGTATAGGTTCCGGGACAGATACGCAGTATTTT CASSIGSGTDTQYF
TRBJ2-1 TRBV18 TRBD2 - TGTGCCAGCTCACCCTCTAGCGGGTCCTACAATGAGCAGTTCTTC CASSPSSGSYNEQFF
TRBJ2-1 TRBV7-2 TRBD1 - TGTGCCAGCAGCCCCCGGACAGGTGGGGGCAATGAGCAGTTCTTC CASSPRTGGGNEQFF
TRBJ1-3 TRBV30 - - TGTGCCTGGAGCGCCACGGGGGGAGCTGGAAACACCATATATTTT CAWSATGGAGNTIYF
TRBJ2-3 TRBV11-2 TRBD2 - TGTGCCAGCAGCTCCCCGGGACTAGCGGTGCGGGCTACGCAGTATTTT CASSSPGLAVRATQYF
TRBJ2-7 TRBV2 TRBD1 - TGTGCCAGCAGTTCCGGGACAGGGTGGAGGTACGAGCAGTACTTC CASSSGTGWRYEQYF
TRBJ2-7 TRBV7-9 TRBD1 - TGTGCCAGCAGCTCTAGGGACAGGGGGTCCTCCTACGAGCAGTACTTC CASSSRDRGSSYEQYF
TRBJ2-3 TRBV6-5 TRBD1 - TGTGCCAGCAGGAGACAGGGGTCCGGCACAGATACGCAGTATTTT CASRRQGSGTDTQYF
TRBJ2-3 TRBV4-3 TRBD1 - TGCGCCAGCAGCCGGGGGACAGGGCCCACAGATACGCAGTATTTT CASSRGTGPTDTQYF
TRBJ1-2 TRBV5-1 - - TGCGCCAGCAGCCCCATACAGGGATATGGCTACACCTTC CASSPIQGYGYTF
TRBJ2-1 TRBV5-1 TRBD1 - TGCGCCAGCAGCGCGGGACAGGGGATTTACAATGAGCAGTTCTTC CASSAGQGIYNEQFF
TRBJ2-1 TRBV6-2/TRBV6-3 - - TGTGCCAGCAGTTACGGGGGACACTACAATGAGCAGTTCTTC CASSYGGHYNEQFF
TRBJ2-3 TRBV9 TRBD2 - TGTGCCAGCAGCGTAGAGGATGGGGGACTAGCGGGGTTGACGCAGTATTTT CASSVEDGGLAGLTQYF
TRBJ2-2 TRBV19 TRBD2 - TGTGCCAGCAAGCGGGATAACACCGGGGAGCTGTTTTTT CASKRDNTGELFF
TRBJ1-3 TRBV5-5 - - TGTGCCAGCAGCCTAGGCGGCAGCTCTGGAAACACCATATATTTT CASSLGGSSGNTIYF
TRBJ2-2 TRBV7-9 TRBD2 - TGTGCCAGCAGCTACCGACTAGCGTTGGCGAACACCGGGGAGCTGTTTTTT CASSYRLALANTGELFF
TRBJ1-6 TRBV10-2 - many TGCGCCAGCAAGGGAACAGGGTATAATTCACCCCTCCACTTT CASKGTGYNSPLHF
TRBJ2-7 TRBV30 TRBD2 - TGTGCCTGGACCCGGGGAGGGACTAGCGCCGTCCACGAGCAGTACTTC CAWTRGGTSAVHEQYF
TRBJ1-4 TRBV6-6 TRBD1 - TGTGCCAGCAGTTACCCGACAGGGCCAAATGAAAAACTGTTTTTT CASSYPTGPNEKLFF
TRBJ1-5 TRBV7-8 - - TGTGCCAGCAGCTTAGTCGGCGGAGGGGACCCTCAGCCCCAGCATTTT CASSLVGGGDPQPQHF
TRBJ1-6 TRBV25-1 TRBD1 - TGTGCCAGCAGTGAGGCCGGGACAGTTAATTCACCCCTCCACTTT CASSEAGTVNSPLHF
TRBJ2-3 TRBV3-1/TRBV3-2 - - TGTGCCAGCAGCCAAGGCAGAATAAGCACAGATACGCAGTATTTT CASSQGRISTDTQYF
TRBJ1-2 TRBV4-1 - - TGCGCCAGCAGCCAAGTTACAGGTTGGGTCTGTGGCTACACCTTC CASSQVTGWVCGYTF
TRBJ1-2 TRBV6-5 TRBD1 - TGTGCCAGCAGTTATCAGGACAGGGTGGATGGCTACACCTTC CASSYQDRVDGYTF
TRBJ2-2 TRBV2 TRBD1 - TGTGCCAGCAGCAGGGACAGATGGGGGGAGCTGTTTTTT CASSRDRWGELFF
TRBJ2-1 TRBV2 TRBD2 - TGTGCCAGCACCTCTAGCGGCACCTACAATGAGCAGTTCTTC CASTSSGTYNEQFF